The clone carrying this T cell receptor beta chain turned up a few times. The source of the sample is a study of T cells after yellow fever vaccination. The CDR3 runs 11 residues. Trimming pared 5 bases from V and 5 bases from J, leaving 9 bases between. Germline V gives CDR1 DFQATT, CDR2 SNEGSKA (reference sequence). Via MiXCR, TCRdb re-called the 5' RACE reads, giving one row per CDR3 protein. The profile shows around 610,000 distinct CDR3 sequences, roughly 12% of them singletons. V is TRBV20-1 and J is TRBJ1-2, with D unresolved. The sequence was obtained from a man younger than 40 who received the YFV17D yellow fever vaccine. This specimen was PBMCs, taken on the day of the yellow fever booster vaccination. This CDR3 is CSAERSYGYTF. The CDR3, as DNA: TGCAGTGCTGAAAGAAGTTATGGCTACACCTTC.